This T cell receptor beta chain is from a study of blood T cell repertoires in COVID-19. Study context: Samples representing acute and convalescent COVID-19 were sourced from the United States, Italy and Spain.

CDR1 GTSNPN and CDR2 SVGIG come from the germline V gene (reference sequence). V dropped 3 bases and J dropped 2; count of bases not matched to a gene: 16. The length of the CDR3 is 19 residues. Original methodology: Amplification from reference gene primers served as the basis for estimated nucleated cell counts. Sequencing used immunoSEQ multiplex PCR; TCRdb keeps in-frame clones, though not all of them. V and J calls plus clone size are reproduced from that table; the DNA served to infer D and trimming. The sample records 180,000 or so clones, nearly 90% being singletons. A few counts support this clone.

This receptor was identified in a man aged 45-65 years with acute or convalescent COVID-19. J is TRBJ2-7 and V is TRBV30; TRBD2 matches at 13 bases. Sequencing input: peripheral blood. This chain's CDR3 is CAWRPTSGRPARPTYEQYF. In nucleotides, the CDR3 is TGTGCCTGGAGGCCGACTAGCGGGAGGCCCGCCCGCCCAACCTACGAGCAGTACTTC.